The TCR beta chain described here comes from a study of technical replicates of blood from a few donors. The data were produced by immunoSEQ multiplex PCR, yet TCRdb's version contains in-frame clones alone and is incomplete. The sample includes 70,000 to 75,000 clones, 85% to 95% of them seen just once. Trimming took off 3 bases at V and 7 bases at J, with 12 bases between the two ends. Germline CDR1 and CDR2: LNHDA and SQIVND (reference sequence). The CDR3 runs 13 residues. This sequence originates from a human donor in good health. The sequenced material came from T cells isolated from PBMCs. This chain joins TRBV19 and TRBJ1-1; weak D call: TRBD1 (6 bases). CDR3 nucleotides: TGTGCCAGTAGTATTAGGGGGGGTGGTGAAGCTTTCTTT. Residues: CASSIRGGGEAFF.